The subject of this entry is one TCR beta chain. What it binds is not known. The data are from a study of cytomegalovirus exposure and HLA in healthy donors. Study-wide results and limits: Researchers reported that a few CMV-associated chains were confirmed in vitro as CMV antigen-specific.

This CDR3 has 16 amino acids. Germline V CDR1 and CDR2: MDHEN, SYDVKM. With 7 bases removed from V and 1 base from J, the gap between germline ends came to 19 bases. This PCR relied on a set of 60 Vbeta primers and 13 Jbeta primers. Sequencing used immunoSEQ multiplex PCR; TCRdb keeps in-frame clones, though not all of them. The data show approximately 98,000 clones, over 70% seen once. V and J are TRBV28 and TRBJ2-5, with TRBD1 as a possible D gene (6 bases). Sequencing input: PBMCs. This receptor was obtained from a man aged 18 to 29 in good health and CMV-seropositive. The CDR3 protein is CASMYQAGAGQETQYF. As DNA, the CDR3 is TGTGCCAGCATGTACCAGGCAGGGGCGGGCCAAGAGACCCAGTACTTC. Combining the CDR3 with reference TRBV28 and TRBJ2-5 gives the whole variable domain DVKVTQSSRYLVKRTGEKVFLECVQDMDHENMFWYRQDPGLGLRLIYFSYDVKMKEKGDIPEGYSVSREKKERFSLILESASTNQTSMYLCASMYQAGAGQETQYFGPGTRLLVL.